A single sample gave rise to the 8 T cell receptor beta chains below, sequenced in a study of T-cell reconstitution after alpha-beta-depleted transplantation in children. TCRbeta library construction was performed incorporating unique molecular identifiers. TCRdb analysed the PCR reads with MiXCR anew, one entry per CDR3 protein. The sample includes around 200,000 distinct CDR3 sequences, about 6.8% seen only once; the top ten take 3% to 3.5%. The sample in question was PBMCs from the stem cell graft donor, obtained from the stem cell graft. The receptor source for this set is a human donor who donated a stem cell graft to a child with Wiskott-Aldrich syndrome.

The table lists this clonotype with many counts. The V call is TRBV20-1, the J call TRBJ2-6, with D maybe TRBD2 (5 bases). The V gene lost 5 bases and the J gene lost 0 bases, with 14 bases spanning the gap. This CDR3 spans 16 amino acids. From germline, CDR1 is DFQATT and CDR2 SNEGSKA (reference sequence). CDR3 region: CSARRAESSGANVLTF. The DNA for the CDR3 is TGCAGTGCTCGCCGAGCGGAGAGCTCTGGGGCCAACGTCCTGACTTTC.

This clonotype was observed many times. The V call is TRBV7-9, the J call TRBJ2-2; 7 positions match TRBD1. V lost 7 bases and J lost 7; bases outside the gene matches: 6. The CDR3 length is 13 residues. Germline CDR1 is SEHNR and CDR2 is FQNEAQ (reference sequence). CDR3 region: CASMGQLLGELFF. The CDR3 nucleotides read TGTGCCAGCATGGGACAGTTGCTCGGGGAGCTGTTTTTT.

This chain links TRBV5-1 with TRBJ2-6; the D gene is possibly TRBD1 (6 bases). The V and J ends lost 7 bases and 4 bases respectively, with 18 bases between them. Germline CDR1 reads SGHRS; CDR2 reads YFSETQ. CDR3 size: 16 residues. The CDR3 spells CASRAQGTLGANVLTF. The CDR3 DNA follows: TGCGCCAGCCGAGCACAGGGAACGCTCGGGGCCAACGTCCTGACTTTC.

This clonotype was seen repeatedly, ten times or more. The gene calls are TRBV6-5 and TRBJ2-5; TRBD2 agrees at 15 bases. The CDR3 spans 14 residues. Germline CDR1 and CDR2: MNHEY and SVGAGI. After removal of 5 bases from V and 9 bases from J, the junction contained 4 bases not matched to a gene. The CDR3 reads CASSHGTSGGPQYF. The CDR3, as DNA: TGTGCCAGCAGTCACGGGACTAGCGGGGGGCCCCAGTACTTC.

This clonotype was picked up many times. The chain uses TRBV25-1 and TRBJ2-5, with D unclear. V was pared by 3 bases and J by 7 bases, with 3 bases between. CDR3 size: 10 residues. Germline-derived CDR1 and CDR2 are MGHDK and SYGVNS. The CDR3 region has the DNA TGTGCCAGCAGTGAGTCGACCCAGTACTTC. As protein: CASSESTQYF.

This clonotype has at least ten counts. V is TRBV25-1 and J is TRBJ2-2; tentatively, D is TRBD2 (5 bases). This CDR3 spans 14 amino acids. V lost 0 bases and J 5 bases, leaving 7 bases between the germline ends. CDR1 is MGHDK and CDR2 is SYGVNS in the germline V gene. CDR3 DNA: TGTGCCAGCAGTGAATATAGGGAGACCGGGGAGCTGTTTTTT. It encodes CASSEYRETGELFF.

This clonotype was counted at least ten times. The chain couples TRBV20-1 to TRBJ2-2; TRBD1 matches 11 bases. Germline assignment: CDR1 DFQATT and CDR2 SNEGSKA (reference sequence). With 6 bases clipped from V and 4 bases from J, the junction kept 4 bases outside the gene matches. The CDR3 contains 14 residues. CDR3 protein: CSARTGGGTGELFF. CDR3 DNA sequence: TGCAGTGCCCGGACAGGGGGCGGCACCGGGGAGCTGTTTTTT.

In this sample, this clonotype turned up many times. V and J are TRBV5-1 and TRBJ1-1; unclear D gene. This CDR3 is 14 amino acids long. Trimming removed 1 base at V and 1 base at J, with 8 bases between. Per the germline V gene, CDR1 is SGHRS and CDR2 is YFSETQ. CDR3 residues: CASSLRTENTEAFF. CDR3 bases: TGCGCCAGCAGCTTGCGAACCGAGAACACTGAAGCTTTCTTT.